Below, 17 T cell receptor beta chains from the same sample are listed, as sequenced in a study of cytotoxic CD8 clonotypes in ibrutinib-treated CLL. Clones were read by immunoSEQ multiplex PCR, and TCRdb kept only the in-frame ones, dropping some. The profile shows roughly 150,000 clones, more than 65% of them singletons. The sequenced sample was PBMCs, obtained after 12 months of ibrutinib treatment. The source of these receptors is a human donor with chronic lymphocytic leukemia.

The chain combines TRBV27 with TRBJ2-1, with a possible D match to TRBD2 (6 bases). V shed 5 bases and J shed 4 bases, with 12 bases lying between them. The germline V gene has CDR1 MNHEY and CDR2 SMNVEV (reference sequence). The CDR3 runs 14 residues. The CDR3 sequence is CASSPGDFYNEQFF. The CDR3 DNA is TGTGCCAGCAGTCCGGGGGACTTTTACAATGAGCAGTTCTTC.

The chain combines TRBV28 with TRBJ2-2; 8 nucleotides line up with TRBD1. The V and J ends lost 3 bases and 5 bases, in that order; junction bases with no gene match: 8. Germline values: CDR1 MDHEN, CDR2 SYDVKM. This CDR3 is 16 amino acids long. The CDR3 loop is CASSLNRGVNTGELFF. As DNA, the CDR3 is TGTGCCAGCAGTTTGAACAGGGGGGTAAATACCGGGGAGCTGTTTTTT.

The J gene is TRBJ2-1, the V gene TRBV7-8, with D possibly matching TRBD1 (7 bases). The CDR3 length is 15 residues. Trimming shortened V by 2 bases and J by 3 bases, and 11 bases separated the two germline ends. From germline, CDR1 is SGHVS and CDR2 FQNEAQ. CDR3 in amino acids: CASSLQGGGYNEQFF. The DNA of the CDR3 is TGTGCCAGCAGCTTACAGGGGGGAGGCTACAATGAGCAGTTCTTC.

J is TRBJ1-2 and V is TRBV2; 8 nucleotides match TRBD1. CDR1 and CDR2 from the germline V gene are SNHLY and FYNNEI. This CDR3 comprises 13 residues. Trimming removed 6 bases from V and 3 bases from J; junction bases left unmatched: 3. CDR3 region: CASSVQGDYGYTF. The CDR3 DNA sequence: TGTGCCAGCAGCGTACAGGGGGACTATGGCTACACCTTC. The complete variable domain, with remaining parts taken from reference TRBV2 and TRBJ1-2, reads EPEVTQTPSHQVTQMGQEVILRCVPISNHLYFYWYRQILGQKVEFLVSFYNNEISEKSEIFDDQFSVERPDGSNFTLKIRSTKLEDSAMYFCASSVQGDYGYTFGSGTRLTVV.

This clone has ten or more counts. The rearrangement uses TRBV7-2 and TRBJ1-1; TRBD1 is a possible D gene (5 bases). The CDR3 covers 14 residues. V lost 2 bases to trimming and J lost 4 bases, with 11 bases between them. Germline V gene data show CDR1 as SGHTA and CDR2 as FQGNSA. This CDR3 reads CASSLNLGGTEAFF. The CDR3 region has the DNA TGTGCCAGCAGCTTAAACCTCGGGGGCACTGAAGCTTTCTTT.

Many counts were recorded for this clone. The genes are TRBV5-1 and TRBJ2-1, with TRBD2 as a possible D gene (6 bases). This CDR3 is 15 amino acids long. The V end was cut by 5 bases, the J end by 6 bases, with 18 bases between. Germline CDR1 SGHRS, CDR2 YFSETQ. The CDR3 protein is CASRSPGRGVNEQFF. Written as DNA, the CDR3 is TGCGCCAGCAGATCCCCGGGGCGGGGAGTCAATGAGCAGTTCTTC.

The rearrangement joins TRBV19 to TRBJ2-7; the D gene is possibly TRBD2 (8 bases). Trimming shortened V by 6 bases and J by 9 bases, and 24 bases separated the two germline ends. CDR3 length equals 15 residues. Germline lookup yields CDR1 LNHDA and CDR2 SQIVND (reference sequence). The CDR3 sequence: CASSLGPGGLGWQYF. The CDR3 region has the DNA TGTGCCAGTAGCCTTGGACCAGGGGGACTAGGATGGCAGTACTTC.

Ten or more counts support this clone. The rearrangement uses TRBV5-1 and TRBJ1-1, with D possibly matching TRBD1 (6 bases). Deletions cut 1 base from V and 0 bases from J, with 10 bases between. There are 15 residues in the CDR3. The germline gives CDR1 SGHRS, CDR2 YFSETQ. The CDR3 sequence is CASSLQGSMNTEAFF. CDR3 nucleotide sequence: TGCGCCAGCAGCTTGCAGGGGTCCATGAACACTGAAGCTTTCTTT.

The genes are TRBV9 and TRBJ2-7; 7 bases align to TRBD1. Germline loops: CDR1 SGDLS, CDR2 YYNGEE. This CDR3 has 17 residues. V shed 2 bases and J 0 bases; nucleotides not matched to a gene: 11. CDR3: CASSVAAGTASSYEQYF. As DNA, the CDR3 is TGTGCCAGCAGCGTTGCCGCCGGGACAGCCAGCTCCTACGAGCAGTACTTC. The whole variable domain, remainder taken from reference TRBV9 and TRBJ2-7, is DSGVTQTPKHLITATGQRVTLRCSPRSGDLSVYWYQQSLDQGLQFLIQYYNGEERAKGNILERFSAQQFPDLHSELNLSSLELGDSALYFCASSVAAGTASSYEQYFGPGTRLTVT.

The chain uses TRBV6-6 and TRBJ2-2; no reliable D call. The V end was cut by 4 bases, the J end by 7 bases, with 7 bases between. Germline V lookup: CDR1 MNHNY, CDR2 SVGAGI (reference sequence). The CDR3 sequence is 12 residues long. The CDR3 nucleotides are TGTGCCAGCAGTTCAAGCAACGGGGAGCTGTTTTTT. Translating it yields CASSSSNGELFF.

This clone was observed once. The chain joins TRBV9 to TRBJ2-1; tentative D call: TRBD2 (6 bases). Germline V gives CDR1 SGDLS, CDR2 YYNGEE. The CDR3 has 14 residues. V was trimmed by 3 bases and J by 2 bases, leaving 9 bases between them. DNA of the CDR3: TGTGCCAGCAGCGGGACGGGGGCCTACAATGAGCAGTTCTTC. This gives the protein CASSGTGAYNEQFF.

This chain joins TRBV11-3 and TRBJ2-1; 12 bases fit TRBD1. The CDR3 contains 15 residues. Trimming took 6 bases from V and 7 from J; bases not matched to a gene: 7. From germline, CDR1 is SGHNT and CDR2 YENEEA. CDR3 amino acids: CASSRPGQGANEQFF. The CDR3 DNA reads TGTGCCAGCAGTCGGCCGGGACAGGGGGCTAATGAGCAGTTCTTC.

The chain has TRBV2 and TRBJ2-7; possibly TRBD1 for D (5 bases). Germline CDR1 SNHLY, CDR2 FYNNEI. The length of the CDR3 is 15 residues. The V end was cut by 7 bases, the J end by 2 bases, with 18 bases between. The CDR3 DNA is TGTGCCAGCAATCAAATGTCTGCAGGGACCTACGAGCAGTACTTC. Translation gives CASNQMSAGTYEQYF.

The V call is TRBV30, the J call TRBJ2-7; D unclear. The CDR3 length is 13 residues. V gave up 3 bases and J gave up 2 bases, with 11 bases separating them. Germline CDR1 GTSNPN, CDR2 SVGIG (reference sequence). CDR3 amino acids: CAWRKGRAYEQYF. The DNA for the CDR3 is TGTGCCTGGAGGAAGGGAAGGGCCTACGAGCAGTACTTC.

The rearrangement joins TRBV28 to TRBJ2-7; 7 bases fit TRBD1. Germline CDR1 is MDHEN and CDR2 is SYDVKM. Unmatched junction bases numbered 3, after V lost 6 bases and J lost 4 bases. The CDR3 is made up of 12 amino acids. CDR3 protein: CASSTGQYEQYF. The CDR3, as DNA: TGTGCCAGCAGCACGGGACAGTACGAGCAGTACTTC.

This chain joins TRBV19 and TRBJ1-2; D might be TRBD1 (5 bases). The CDR3 loop spans 15 amino acids. Germline CDR1 reads LNHDA; CDR2 reads SQIVND (reference sequence). V was pared by 5 bases and J by 4 bases, with 17 bases between. DNA for the CDR3: TGTGCCAGTAGTCGGAGTCAGGGTACCCCCTATGGCTACACCTTC. Translating it yields CASSRSQGTPYGYTF.

The V gene is TRBV7-3, the J gene TRBJ2-1; tentative D call: TRBD2 (6 bases). The length of the CDR3 is 12 residues. V dropped 0 bases and J dropped 10 bases, with 7 bases sitting between them. CDR1 and CDR2 from the germline V gene are SGHTA and FQGTGA. The CDR3 reads CASSLTGGEQFF. For the CDR3, the DNA is TGTGCCAGCAGCTTAACTGGGGGGGAGCAGTTCTTC. Supplemented by reference TRBV7-3 and TRBJ2-1, the full variable domain reads GAGVSQTPSNKVTEKGKYVELRCDPISGHTALYWYRQSLGQGPEFLIYFQGTGAADDSGLPNDRFFAVRPEGSVSTLKIQRTERGDSAVYLCASSLTGGEQFFGPGTRLTVL.